Below are 16 T cell receptor beta chains sequenced from a single sample in a study of T cells in Graves' hyperthyroidism and ophthalmopathy. Amplification yielded TCR beta CDR3 regions, with RNA transcripts as the source. HTBI primers were the set used in a first-round RT-PCR of the TCR CDR3. One entry per CDR3 protein, called by TCRdb with MiXCR from the multiplex PCR reads. The sample has 250,000 to 300,000 distinct CDR3 sequences, about an eighth seen once; the top ten hold 7.5% to 8%. Sample: blood. These receptor sequences come from a woman in her thirties with Graves' hyperthyroidism that later progressed to Graves' ophthalmopathy.

The V and J genes are TRBV19 and TRBJ2-2, with D possibly being TRBD1 or TRBD2 (5 bases each). Trimming took off 3 bases at V and 7 bases at J, with 15 bases between the two ends. The CDR3 is made up of 15 amino acids. Germline V CDR1 and CDR2: LNHDA, SQIVND (reference sequence). The CDR3: CASSITGAWGGELFF. As DNA, the CDR3 is TGTGCCAGTAGTATTACCGGGGCTTGGGGCGGGGAGCTGTTTTTT.

The sample holds many counts of this clonotype. V and J are TRBV7-2 and TRBJ2-7; D remains ambiguous. V was pared by 3 bases and J by 2 bases, with 17 bases between. The CDR3 runs to 16 residues. Germline V gene data show CDR1 as SGHTA and CDR2 as FQGNSA. Here the CDR3 reads CASSLTMTPFAYEQYF. As DNA, the CDR3 is TGTGCCAGCAGCTTGACCATGACCCCCTTCGCCTACGAGCAGTACTTC.

This clonotype was seen a handful of times. The CDR3 reads CASSDTGTAYEQYF. The CDR3 DNA reads as TGTGCCAGCAGTGACACCGGGACAGCCTACGAGCAGTACTTC. This chain joins TRBV12-3 or TRBV12-4 and TRBJ2-7, with 7 bases that match TRBD1. V was pared by 5 bases and J by 2 bases, with 6 bases of the junction left unmatched. The CDR3 sequence is 14 residues long.

The genes are TRBV6-2 or TRBV6-3 and TRBJ2-5; 11 nucleotides agree with TRBD2. V trimming: 7 bases; J trimming: 0 bases; junction bases outside the gene matches: 4. From germline, CDR1 is MNHEY and CDR2 SVGEGT. The CDR3 is made up of 15 amino acids. The DNA of the CDR3 is TGTGCCAGCAAGGGGACTAGCGGAAACCAAGAGACCCAGTACTTC. Encoded protein: CASKGTSGNQETQYF.

In this sample, this clonotype turned up many times. This rearrangement joins TRBV3-1 to TRBJ1-2, with no clear D. The germline gives CDR1 LGHDT, CDR2 YNNKEL (reference sequence). V was pared by 4 bases and J by 8 bases, with 20 bases between. CDR3 length equals 15 residues. The CDR3 DNA reads TGTGCCAGCAGCCCAGAAGAGGGTTTGCTATTCGGCTACACCTTC. This sequence encodes CASSPEEGLLFGYTF.

The chain joins TRBV5-1 to TRBJ2-5; perhaps TRBD2 as D (7 bases). CDR1 and CDR2 from the germline V gene are SGHRS and YFSETQ. This CDR3 contains 16 residues. The V end was cut by 2 bases, the J end by 1 base, with 15 bases between. CDR3 residues: CASSFLTRGGQETQYF. CDR3 DNA sequence: TGCGCCAGCAGCTTTCTGACTAGGGGGGGCCAAGAGACCCAGTACTTC.

This clonotype has at least ten counts. The rearrangement joins TRBV28 to TRBJ1-5, with a tentative D call TRBD1 (6 bases). The CDR3 contains 14 residues. Trimming stripped 6 bases from V and 0 bases from J, with 9 bases between. Germline values: CDR1 MDHEN, CDR2 SYDVKM. In DNA form, the CDR3 reads TGTGCCAGCAGGGTACAGGGTAGCAATCAGCCCCAGCATTTT. It encodes CASRVQGSNQPQHF.

The chain links TRBV28 to TRBJ1-1, with TRBD1 matching over 7 bases. Germline V gives CDR1 MDHEN, CDR2 SYDVKM. The CDR3 is 12 residues long. V dropped 7 bases and J dropped 5; count of bases not matched to a gene: 4. CDR3 in DNA: TGTGCCAGCACCTCAGGGGGGACTGAAGCTTTCTTT. Translated, it gives CASTSGGTEAFF.

This clonotype has at least ten counts. V usage is TRBV11-3 and J usage is TRBJ2-3; D call uncertain. V gave up 1 base and J gave up 4 bases, with 9 bases separating them. Germline V gene sequence: CDR1 SGHNT, CDR2 YENEEA. The CDR3 runs to 14 residues. The CDR3, as DNA: TGTGCCAGCAGCTTAGGTGGAAGCGCAGATACGCAGTATTTT. Translating gives CASSLGGSADTQYF. The full variable domain, rest sourced from reference TRBV11-3 and TRBJ2-3, is EAGVVQSPRYKIIEKKQPVAFWCNPISGHNTLYWYLQNLGQGPELLIRYENEEAVDDSQLPKDRFSAERLKGVDSTLKIQPAELGDSAVYLCASSLGGSADTQYFGPGTRLTVL.

This clonotype came up many times. CDR3 in amino acids: CASGPGPEAFF. The CDR3 nucleotides are TGTGCCAGCGGGCCAGGGCCTGAAGCTTTCTTT. The genes are TRBV6-1 and TRBJ1-1; TRBD1 is a possible D gene (5 bases). The CDR3 extends over 11 amino acids. V lost 8 bases to trimming and J lost 6 bases, with 10 bases between them. Germline lookup yields CDR1 MNHNS and CDR2 SASEGT.

J is TRBJ2-2 and V is TRBV7-3, with D unresolved. V dropped 6 bases and J dropped 8 bases, with 10 bases sitting between them. The CDR3 totals 12 residues. The V gene's germline CDR1 is SGHTA and CDR2 FQGTGA. The CDR3 is CASSLFGGELFF. CDR3 bases: TGTGCCAGCAGTCTTTTCGGTGGGGAGCTGTTTTTT.

This clonotype was recorded at least ten times. The rearrangement joins TRBV5-1 to TRBJ1-2; 11 nucleotides align to TRBD1. V lost 1 base to trimming and J lost 5 bases; unmatched junction nucleotides: 4. The germline CDR1 and CDR2 sequences are SGHRS and YFSETQ. The CDR3 is made up of 15 amino acids. The CDR3 sequence: CASSLFGTGGYGYTF. The DNA for the CDR3 is TGCGCCAGCAGCTTGTTTGGGACAGGGGGATATGGCTACACCTTC.

This clonotype came up a few times. The chain is built from TRBV9 and TRBJ2-7; TRBD1 agrees at 7 bases. In germline, CDR1 is SGDLS, CDR2 YYNGEE. CDR3 size: 14 residues. Trimming took 3 bases from V and 2 from J; bases not matched to a gene: 5. The CDR3 nucleotides read TGTGCCAGCAGCGCTGGAGACAGGGCCTACGAGCAGTACTTC. Translation: CASSAGDRAYEQYF.

This clonotype occurred many times. Here the CDR3 reads CASSLTIYNEQFF. The CDR3 DNA reads TGTGCCAGCAGCTTAACGATCTACAATGAGCAGTTCTTC. The J gene is TRBJ2-1, the V gene TRBV7-2; D unresolved. The CDR3 is made up of 13 amino acids. Germline assignment: CDR1 SGHTA and CDR2 FQGNSA. The V end was cut by 2 bases, the J end by 3 bases, with 5 bases between. Full variable domain (outside the CDR3, taken from reference TRBV7-2 and TRBJ2-1): GAGVSQSPSNKVTEKGKDVELRCDPISGHTALYWYRQSLGQGLEFLIYFQGNSAPDKSGLPSDRFSAERTGGSVSTLTIQRTQQEDSAVYLCASSLTIYNEQFFGPGTRLTVL.

This clonotype was detected a few times. The chain joins TRBV7-2 to TRBJ1-6; D remains ambiguous. This CDR3 has 17 amino acids. Between the trimmed V and J ends, which lost 4 bases and 0 bases, there was a span of 13 bases. CDR1 and CDR2 (germline): SGHTA, FQGNSA. The CDR3 reads CASSSVGRSSYNSPLHF. The CDR3 DNA reads TGTGCCAGCAGCTCCGTCGGCAGAAGCTCCTATAATTCACCCCTCCACTTT.

This clonotype turned up a few times. The chain couples TRBV19 to TRBJ2-1; TRBD2 matches at 7 bases. The trim removed 8 bases at V and 4 bases at J, leaving 11 bases unmatched. The length of the CDR3 is 15 residues. Germline-derived CDR1 and CDR2 are LNHDA and SQIVND (reference sequence). CDR3 residues: CASRAWGGRYNEQFF. In DNA, the CDR3 is TGTGCCAGTCGAGCCTGGGGCGGGAGATACAATGAGCAGTTCTTC.